This T cell receptor (beta chain) was captured by sequencing in a study of cytomegalovirus exposure and HLA in healthy donors. From germline, CDR1 is MGHRA and CDR2 YSYEKL. The CDR3 runs to 16 residues. Trimming took off 1 base at V and 1 base at J, with 13 bases between the two ends. This clone was seen just once. The antigen remains unidentified. Overall study findings and caveats: Common viral pathogens seemed, in a later analysis, to connect with several of the most significant clusters.

Amplification used 60 Vbeta primers and 13 Jbeta primers. Some clones are missing from TCRdb's copy, which holds only in-frame ones; the method was immunoSEQ multiplex PCR. The sample lists around 86,000 clones, over 65% seen once, with 2.5% to 3.5% in the top ten. What was sequenced was PBMCs. The chain is built from TRBV4-1 and TRBJ1-1; no reliable D call. This TCR was sampled from a man aged 50 to 59 in good health and CMV-seropositive. CDR3 sequence (DNA): TGCGCCAGCAGCCAAGCTCCACCGGTAAAGAACACTGAAGCTTTCTTT. This encodes CASSQAPPVKNTEAFF.